These 16 T cell receptor beta chains share one sample of origin, sequenced in a study of CD8+ T cells in alopecia areata. Following RNA extraction, reverse transcription yielded cDNA that acted as the sequencing template. Only in-frame clones appear in the TCRdb table, and some are missing; sequencing was by immunoSEQ multiplex PCR. Seen here are 150,000 to 200,000 clones, under 80% observed once, and the top ten hold approximately 1.3%. Noted treatment: oral pan-JAK inhibitor, 5-10 mg twice daily. The specimen comprised CD4+ T cells sorted from blood, sampled at roughly week 49, from a patient treated with tofacitinib. These receptors all come from a human donor with alopecia areata.

A remark on this clone: This CDR3 is also generated by other DNA sequences in the sample. This chain joins TRBV2 and TRBJ2-6; no firm D call. The V gene's germline CDR1 is SNHLY and CDR2 FYNNEI. This CDR3 is 13 amino acids long. V was cut by 7 bases and J by 0 bases, with 4 bases left in between. CDR3 DNA sequence: TGTGCCAGCACTGGCTCTGGGGCCAACGTCCTGACTTTC. Protein product: CASTGSGANVLTF.

The gene calls are TRBV5-4 and TRBJ2-2, with a tentative D call TRBD1 (6 bases). Trimming left V 0 bases short and J 8 bases short, with 14 bases between. Germline V gives CDR1 SGHNT, CDR2 YYREEE (reference sequence). The CDR3 length is 15 residues. CDR3 nucleotide sequence: TGTGCCAGCAGCTTGGGACAGGTTGGCCGAGGGGAGCTGTTTTTT. It encodes CASSLGQVGRGELFF. Using reference TRBV5-4 and TRBJ2-2 for the parts outside the CDR3, the full variable domain is ETGVTQSPTHLIKTRGQQVTLRCSSQSGHNTVSWYQQALGQGPQFIFQYYREEENGRGNFPPRFSGLQFPNYSSELNVNALELDDSALYLCASSLGQVGRGELFFGEGSRLTVL.

The rearrangement links TRBV29-1 to TRBJ1-1, with a tentative D call TRBD1 (5 bases). From germline, CDR1 is SQVTM and CDR2 ANQGSEA. The CDR3 contains 14 residues. Trimming shortened V by 4 bases and J by 0 bases, and 12 bases separated the two germline ends. CDR3: CSVVGWGMNTEAFF. The CDR3 region has the DNA TGCAGCGTTGTAGGTTGGGGGATGAACACTGAAGCTTTCTTT.

The chain's CDR3 is CSVGNNSPLHF. For the CDR3, the DNA is TGCAGCGTTGGGAATAATTCACCCCTCCACTTT. The chain combines TRBV29-1 with TRBJ1-6; the D is unclear. Germline V gene sequence: CDR1 SQVTM, CDR2 ANQGSEA. The CDR3 sequence is 11 residues long. Trimming shortened V by 4 bases and J by 5 bases, and 3 bases separated the two germline ends.

The chain uses TRBV25-1 and TRBJ2-1, with D possibly TRBD2 on 5 matching bases. CDR1 MGHDK and CDR2 SYGVNS come from the germline V gene. With 3 bases removed from V and 12 bases from J, the gap between germline ends came to 15 bases. The CDR3 is 13 amino acids. CDR3 protein: CASSDSLRRGQFF. CDR3 DNA: TGTGCCAGCAGTGATTCTTTGAGACGGGGGCAGTTCTTC.

The rearrangement links TRBV5-6 to TRBJ2-2, with D maybe TRBD1 (6 bases). This CDR3 contains 14 residues. V was shortened by 0 bases and J by 7 bases, with 10 bases between the two germline ends. Germline values: CDR1 SGHDT, CDR2 YYEEEE. The DNA for the CDR3 is TGTGCCAGCAGCTTGGCAAGGGGGATCGGGGAGCTGTTTTTT. Translated, it gives CASSLARGIGELFF. The variable domain in full, with the rest retrieved from reference TRBV5-6 and TRBJ2-2, is DAGVTQSPTHLIKTRGQQVTLRCSPKSGHDTVSWYQQALGQGPQFIFQYYEEEERQRGNFPDRFSGHQFPNYSSELNVNALLLGDSALYLCASSLARGIGELFFGEGSRLTVL.

The chain has TRBV18 and TRBJ2-2; TRBD1 agrees at 12 bases. From germline, CDR1 is KGHSH and CDR2 LQKENI. With 1 base clipped from V and 2 bases from J, the junction kept 5 bases outside the gene matches. CDR3 length: 18 residues. This CDR3 is CASSPRDRGPLNTGELFF. CDR3 sequence (DNA): TGTGCCAGCTCACCACGGGACAGGGGGCCCCTAAACACCGGGGAGCTGTTTTTT.

This chain links TRBV29-1 with TRBJ2-5; D perhaps matches TRBD1 (6 bases). V was shortened by 4 bases and J by 5 bases, with 14 bases between the two germline ends. Germline loops: CDR1 SQVTM, CDR2 ANQGSEA. The CDR3 has 13 amino acids. CDR3 nucleotide sequence: TGCAGCGTTGGTCTGGGGGCCCGGGAGACCCAGTACTTC. Translated: CSVGLGARETQYF.

This clone was observed a few times. The V call is TRBV29-1, the J call TRBJ2-7; D gene ambiguous. The length of the CDR3 is 11 residues. The germline V gene encodes CDR1 SQVTM and CDR2 ANQGSEA. Deletions cut 7 bases from V and 3 bases from J, with 10 bases between. CDR3 sequence: CSATDLYEQYF. CDR3 nucleotide sequence: TGCAGCGCTACGGACCTCTACGAGCAGTACTTC.

The chain carries TRBV2 and TRBJ2-1; D unclear. The CDR3 spans 12 residues. V was trimmed by 4 bases and J by 9 bases, leaving 10 bases between them. Germline V gene data show CDR1 as SNHLY and CDR2 as FYNNEI. The CDR3 DNA reads TGTGCCAGCAGTGTTCTAGTTACTGAGCAGTTCTTC. It is translated as CASSVLVTEQFF.

The chain combines TRBV18 with TRBJ1-2; D is possibly TRBD1 (5 bases). V lost 3 bases, J lost 4 bases, and 9 bases lay in between. The CDR3 loop spans 13 amino acids. Looked up from germline, CDR1 is KGHSH and CDR2 is LQKENI. CDR3 in DNA: TGTGCCAGCTCACCTACTACAGGCTATGGCTACACCTTC. Translation: CASSPTTGYGYTF.

V usage is TRBV2 and J usage is TRBJ2-3; 11 positions agree with TRBD2. The junction had 7 bases not matched to a gene; V was cut back by 6 bases and J by 2 bases. Germline CDR1 and CDR2: SNHLY and FYNNEI. The CDR3 spans 16 residues. The CDR3 loop reads CASSALAGVSTDTQYF. The CDR3, as DNA: TGTGCCAGCAGCGCACTAGCGGGGGTCTCCACAGATACGCAGTATTTT. Variable domain in full (rest from reference TRBV2 and TRBJ2-3): EPEVTQTPSHQVTQMGQEVILRCVPISNHLYFYWYRQILGQKVEFLVSFYNNEISEKSEIFDDQFSVERPDGSNFTLKIRSTKLEDSAMYFCASSALAGVSTDTQYFGPGTRLTVL.

A word on this clone: This could be a read error, since a much larger clone is one nucleotide away. The chain recombines TRBV7-9 with TRBJ2-2; D remains ambiguous. Germline V gene data show CDR1 as SEHNR and CDR2 as FQNEAQ (reference sequence). Trimming stripped 0 bases from V and 6 bases from J, with 5 bases between. The CDR3 loop spans 13 amino acids. The CDR3 protein is CASSLAKAGELFF. The CDR3 DNA sequence: TGTGCCAGCAGCTTAGCGAAGGCCGGGGAGCTGTTTTTT.

The J gene is TRBJ1-1, the V gene TRBV30; D unresolved. Trimming pared 4 bases from V and 3 bases from J, leaving 9 bases between. CDR1 is GTSNPN, CDR2 SVGIG, per germline (reference sequence). This CDR3 contains 12 residues. The CDR3 sequence: CAWTRSDTEAFF. As DNA, the CDR3 is TGTGCCTGGACCCGATCGGACACTGAAGCTTTCTTT.

This clone has only a few counts. The chain combines TRBV11-2 with TRBJ1-6, with D maybe TRBD1 (6 bases). Trimming removed 4 bases at V and 2 bases at J, with 9 bases between. CDR1 and CDR2 (germline): SGHAT, FQNNGV. The length of the CDR3 is 15 residues. The CDR3 reads CASSSGVAYNSPLHF. As DNA, the CDR3 is TGTGCCAGCAGCTCAGGGGTAGCCTATAATTCACCCCTCCACTTT.

This chain uses TRBV5-1 with TRBJ1-2, with no clear D. Between the trimmed V and J ends, which lost 3 bases and 6 bases, there was a span of 12 bases. The germline V gene encodes CDR1 SGHRS and CDR2 YFSETQ. The CDR3 loop spans 13 amino acids. The CDR3: CASSSNTAHGYTF. In nucleotides, the CDR3 is TGCGCCAGCAGCTCTAACACGGCCCATGGCTACACCTTC.